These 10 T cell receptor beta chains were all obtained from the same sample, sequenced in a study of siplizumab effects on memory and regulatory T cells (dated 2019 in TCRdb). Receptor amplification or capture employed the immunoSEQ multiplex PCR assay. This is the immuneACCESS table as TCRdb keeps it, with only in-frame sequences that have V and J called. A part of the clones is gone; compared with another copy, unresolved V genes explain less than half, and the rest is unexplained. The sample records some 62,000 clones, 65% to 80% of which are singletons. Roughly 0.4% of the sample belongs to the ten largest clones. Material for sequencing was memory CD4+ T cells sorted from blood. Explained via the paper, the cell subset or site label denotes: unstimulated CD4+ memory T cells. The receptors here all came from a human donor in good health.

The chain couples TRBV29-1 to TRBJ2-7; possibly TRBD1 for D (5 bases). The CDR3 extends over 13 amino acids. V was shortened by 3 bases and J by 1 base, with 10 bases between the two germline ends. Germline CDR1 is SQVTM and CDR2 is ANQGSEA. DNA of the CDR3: TGCAGCGTTGATGGGGCAGGATCCTACGAGCAGTACTTC. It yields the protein CSVDGAGSYEQYF.

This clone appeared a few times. In DNA, the CDR3 is TGTGCCAGCAGCTTTAGACAGAACTCTGGGGCCAACGTCCTGACTTTC. This sequence encodes CASSFRQNSGANVLTF. The chain joins TRBV7-3 to TRBJ2-6; D is perhaps TRBD1 (5 bases). CDR1 is SGHTA and CDR2 is FQGTGA in the germline V gene. V was trimmed by 3 bases and J by 0 bases, leaving 9 bases between them. The CDR3 has 16 residues.

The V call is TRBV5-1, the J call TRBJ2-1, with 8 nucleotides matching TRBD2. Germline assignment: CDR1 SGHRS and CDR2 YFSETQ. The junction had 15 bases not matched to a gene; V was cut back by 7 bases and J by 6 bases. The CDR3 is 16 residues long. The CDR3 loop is CASGSSGVVYVNEQFF. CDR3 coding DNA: TGCGCCAGCGGTAGTAGCGGGGTCGTTTACGTCAATGAGCAGTTCTTC.

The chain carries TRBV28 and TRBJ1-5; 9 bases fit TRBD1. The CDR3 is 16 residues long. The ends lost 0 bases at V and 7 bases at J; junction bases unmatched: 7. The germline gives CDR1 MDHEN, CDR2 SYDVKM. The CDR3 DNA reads TGTGCCAGCAGTTTATGGGGGACAGGGTCGAGGCAGCCCCAGCATTTT. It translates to CASSLWGTGSRQPQHF.

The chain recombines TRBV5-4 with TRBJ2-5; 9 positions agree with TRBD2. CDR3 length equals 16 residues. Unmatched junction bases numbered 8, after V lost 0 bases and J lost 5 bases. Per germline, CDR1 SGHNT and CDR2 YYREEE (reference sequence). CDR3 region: CASSLGARGGVETQYF. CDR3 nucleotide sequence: TGTGCCAGCAGCTTGGGAGCGCGGGGGGGCGTTGAGACCCAGTACTTC.

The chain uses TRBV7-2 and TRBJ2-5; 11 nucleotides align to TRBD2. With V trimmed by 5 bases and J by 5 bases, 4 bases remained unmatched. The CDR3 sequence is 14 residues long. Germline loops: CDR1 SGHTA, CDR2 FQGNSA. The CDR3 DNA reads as TGTGCCAGCAGCACTAGCGGGGGCGGTGAGACCCAGTACTTC. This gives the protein CASSTSGGGETQYF.

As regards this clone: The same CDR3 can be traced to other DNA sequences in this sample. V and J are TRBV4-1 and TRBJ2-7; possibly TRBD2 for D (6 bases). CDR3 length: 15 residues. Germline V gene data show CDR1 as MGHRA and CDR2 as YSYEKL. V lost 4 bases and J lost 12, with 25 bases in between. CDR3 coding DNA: TGCGCCAGCAGCCCAGTGAGGGACTCGAATTGGGCGCTGTACTTC. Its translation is CASSPVRDSNWALYF.

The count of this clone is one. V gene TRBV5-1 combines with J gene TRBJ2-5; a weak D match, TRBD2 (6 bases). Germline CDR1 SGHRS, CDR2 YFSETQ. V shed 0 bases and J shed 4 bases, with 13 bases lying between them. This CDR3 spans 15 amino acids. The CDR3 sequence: CASSLAGGIGETQYF. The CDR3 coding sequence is TGCGCCAGCAGCTTGGCCGGAGGGATTGGAGAGACCCAGTACTTC. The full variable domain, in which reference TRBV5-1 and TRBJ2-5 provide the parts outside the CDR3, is KAGVTQTPRYLIKTRGQQVTLSCSPISGHRSVSWYQQTPGQGLQFLFEYFSETQRNKGNFPGRFSGRQFSNSRSEMNVSTLELGDSALYLCASSLAGGIGETQYFGPGTRLLVL.

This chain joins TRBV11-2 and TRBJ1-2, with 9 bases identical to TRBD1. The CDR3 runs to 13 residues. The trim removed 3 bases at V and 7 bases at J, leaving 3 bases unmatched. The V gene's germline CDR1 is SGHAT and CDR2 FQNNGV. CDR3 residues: CASSFTGGSGYTF. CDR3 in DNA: TGTGCCAGCAGCTTCACAGGGGGCAGTGGCTACACCTTC.

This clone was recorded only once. The CDR3 nucleotides read TGTGCCAGCAGTTACTCGATGGTCAGTGGCTTCTATGGCTACACCTTC. This gives the protein CASSYSMVSGFYGYTF. The chain recombines TRBV6-5 with TRBJ1-2, with D hard to call. The CDR3 is 16 amino acids. Germline values: CDR1 MNHEY, CDR2 SVGAGI. Trimming removed 0 bases from V and 4 bases from J, with 15 bases in between.